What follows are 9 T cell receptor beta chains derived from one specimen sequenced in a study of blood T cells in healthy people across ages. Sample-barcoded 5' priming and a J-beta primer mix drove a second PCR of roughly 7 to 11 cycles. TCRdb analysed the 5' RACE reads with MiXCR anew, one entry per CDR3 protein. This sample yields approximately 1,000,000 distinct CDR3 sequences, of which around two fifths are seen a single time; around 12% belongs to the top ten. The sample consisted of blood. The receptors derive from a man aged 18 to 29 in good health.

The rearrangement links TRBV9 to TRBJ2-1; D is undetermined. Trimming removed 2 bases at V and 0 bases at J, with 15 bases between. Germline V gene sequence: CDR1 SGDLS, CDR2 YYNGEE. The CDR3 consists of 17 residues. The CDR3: CASSVAPNPSSYNEQFF. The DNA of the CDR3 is TGTGCCAGCAGCGTTGCCCCGAACCCTAGCTCCTACAATGAGCAGTTCTTC.

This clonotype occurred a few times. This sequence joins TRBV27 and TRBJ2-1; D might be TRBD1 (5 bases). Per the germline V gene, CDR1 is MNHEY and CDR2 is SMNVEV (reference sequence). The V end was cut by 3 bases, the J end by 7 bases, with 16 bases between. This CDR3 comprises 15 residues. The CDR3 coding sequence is TGTGCCAGCAGTTTGTCGTGGGGCGACGTAAATGAGCAGTTCTTC. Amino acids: CASSLSWGDVNEQFF.

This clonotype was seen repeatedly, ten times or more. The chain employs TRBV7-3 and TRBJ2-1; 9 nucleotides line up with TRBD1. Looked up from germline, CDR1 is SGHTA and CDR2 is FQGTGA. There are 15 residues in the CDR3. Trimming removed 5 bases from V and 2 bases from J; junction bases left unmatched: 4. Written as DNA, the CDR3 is TGTGCCAGCAGCCCCGGGACAGGGCCCTACAATGAGCAGTTCTTC. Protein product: CASSPGTGPYNEQFF.

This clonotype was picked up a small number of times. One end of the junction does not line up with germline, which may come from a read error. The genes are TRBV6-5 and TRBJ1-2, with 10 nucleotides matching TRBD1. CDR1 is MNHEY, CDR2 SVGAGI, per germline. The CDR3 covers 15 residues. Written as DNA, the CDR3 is TGTGCCAACAGTTGGTCGACAGGGGGCAACTATGGCTACACCTTC. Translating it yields CANSWSTGGNYGYTF.

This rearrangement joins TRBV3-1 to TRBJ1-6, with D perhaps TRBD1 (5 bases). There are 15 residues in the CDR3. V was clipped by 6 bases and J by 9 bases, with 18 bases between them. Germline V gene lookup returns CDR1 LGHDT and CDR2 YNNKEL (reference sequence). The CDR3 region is CASSQGAGIGSPLHF. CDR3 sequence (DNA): TGTGCCAGCAGTCAGGGAGCGGGCATAGGTTCACCCCTCCACTTT.

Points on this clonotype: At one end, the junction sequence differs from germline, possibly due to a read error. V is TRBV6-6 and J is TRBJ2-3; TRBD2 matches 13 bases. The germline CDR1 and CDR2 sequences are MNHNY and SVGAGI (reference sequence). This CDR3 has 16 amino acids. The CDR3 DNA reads TGTGCCAGCACCAGACTAGCGGGGGGAAGCACAGATACGCGGTATTTT. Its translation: CASTRLAGGSTDTRYF.

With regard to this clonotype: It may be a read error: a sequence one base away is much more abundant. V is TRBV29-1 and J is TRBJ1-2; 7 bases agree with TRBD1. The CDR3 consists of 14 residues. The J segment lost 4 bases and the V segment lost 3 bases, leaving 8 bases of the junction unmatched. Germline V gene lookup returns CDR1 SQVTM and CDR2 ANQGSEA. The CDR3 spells CSVDGAGTAYGYTF. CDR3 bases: TGCAGCGTTGATGGTGCCGGGACAGCCTATGGCTACACCTTC. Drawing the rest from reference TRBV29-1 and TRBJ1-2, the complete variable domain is SAVISQKPSRDICQRGTSLTIQCQVDSQVTMMFWYRQQPGQSLTLIATANQGSEATYESGFVIDKFPISRPNLTFSTLTVSNMSPEDSSIYLCSVDGAGTAYGYTFGSGTRLTVV.

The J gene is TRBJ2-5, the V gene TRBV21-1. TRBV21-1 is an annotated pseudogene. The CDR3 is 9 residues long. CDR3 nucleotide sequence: TGTGCCGGTCTTTGTGGGCAGTACTTC. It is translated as CAGLCGQYF.

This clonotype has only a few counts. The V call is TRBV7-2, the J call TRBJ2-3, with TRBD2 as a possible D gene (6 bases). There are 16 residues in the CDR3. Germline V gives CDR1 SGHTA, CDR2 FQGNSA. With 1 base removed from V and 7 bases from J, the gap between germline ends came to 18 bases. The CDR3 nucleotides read TGTGCCAGCAGCTTAGACGGAGGGACCAAACTAAATACGCAGTATTTT. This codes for CASSLDGGTKLNTQYF.